Shown below are 32 T cell receptor beta chains from a single sample sequenced in a study of control samples from healthy donors and cancer patients. Some clones are missing from TCRdb's copy, which holds only in-frame ones; the method was immunoSEQ multiplex PCR. The table lists some 150,000 clones, roughly 94% of them singletons. Sample: PBMCs. The source is a man aged 60-69 years with colorectal cancer.

This clone was recorded only once. The chain joins TRBV7-9 to TRBJ1-4; D gene ambiguous. Between the trimmed V and J ends, which lost 2 bases and 8 bases, there was a span of 18 bases. CDR3 length: 16 residues. The germline CDR1 and CDR2 sequences are SEHNR and FQNEAQ (reference sequence). The CDR3 nucleotides are TGTGCCAGCAGCTTAATTACATGGACCCTAGGGGAAAAACTGTTTTTT. This encodes CASSLITWTLGEKLFF.

V usage is TRBV10-2 and J usage is TRBJ1-2; a possible D gene is TRBD1 (5 bases). Per the germline V gene, CDR1 is WSHSY and CDR2 is SAAADI. The CDR3 length is 15 residues. Between the trimmed V and J ends, which lost 6 bases and 4 bases, there was a span of 18 bases. CDR3 DNA sequence: TGCGCCAGCAGGGGAGCCCTAGCGGGGACCTATGGCTACACCTTC. Translated: CASRGALAGTYGYTF.

The V and J genes are TRBV24-1 and TRBJ1-5, with a weak D call TRBD1 (5 bases). The CDR3 has 15 residues. Germline loops: CDR1 KGHDR, CDR2 SFDVKD. The V end lost 3 bases, the J end lost 1 base, and 9 bases lay between the germline ends. The CDR3 here is CATSDAGPSNQPQHF. The CDR3 nucleotides are TGTGCCACCAGTGATGCAGGGCCAAGCAATCAGCCCCAGCATTTT.

This clone was counted a single time. The J gene is TRBJ1-4, the V gene TRBV2, with a weak D call TRBD1 (5 bases). The CDR3 is made up of 15 amino acids. The V end was cut by 1 base, the J end by 7 bases, with 13 bases between. Germline V gene lookup returns CDR1 SNHLY and CDR2 FYNNEI. CDR3 sequence reads: CASSEGVGGGEKLFF. The CDR3 nucleotides read TGTGCCAGCAGTGAAGGGGTCGGGGGAGGTGAAAAACTGTTTTTT.

The chain uses TRBV19 and TRBJ1-4, with 10 nucleotides matching TRBD1. The CDR3 extends over 15 amino acids. CDR1 is LNHDA and CDR2 is SQIVND in the germline V gene (reference sequence). V lost 5 bases and J lost 5; bases outside the gene matches: 5. The CDR3 reads CASSSLDRGNEKLFF. The DNA for the CDR3 is TGTGCCAGTAGTTCCCTGGACAGGGGGAATGAAAAACTGTTTTTT. The full variable domain, completed using reference TRBV19 and TRBJ1-4, is DGGITQSPKYLFRKEGQNVTLSCEQNLNHDAMYWYRQDPGQGLRLIYYSQIVNDFQKGDIAEGYSVSREKKESFPLTVTSAQKNPTAFYLCASSSLDRGNEKLFFGSGTQLSVL.

As for this clone: The same CDR3 is also encoded by other DNA sequences in this sample. J is TRBJ1-2 and V is TRBV19; D is unclear. This CDR3 spans 14 amino acids. CDR1 is LNHDA, CDR2 SQIVND, per germline (reference sequence). The germline V and J ends were trimmed by 0 bases and 5 bases, with 10 bases remaining between them. Here the CDR3 DNA reads TGTGCCAGTAGTATAGATCCCGGGAGTTATGGCTACACCTTC. This sequence encodes CASSIDPGSYGYTF.

This clone was counted once. The CDR3 DNA follows: TGCGCCAGCAGCCACGGGACTAGCGGGACTAGCACAGATACGCAGTATTTT. This sequence encodes CASSHGTSGTSTDTQYF. The chain joins TRBV5-1 to TRBJ2-3; 13 nucleotides line up with TRBD2. With V trimmed by 4 bases and J by 0 bases, 5 bases remained unmatched. CDR3 length: 17 amino acids. Germline V CDR1 and CDR2: SGHRS, YFSETQ.

This clone was found a few times. V usage is TRBV5-4 and J usage is TRBJ2-2; no firm D call. The CDR3 sequence is 13 residues long. The V end lost 0 bases, the J end lost 7 bases, and 7 bases lay between the germline ends. Germline V gives CDR1 SGHNT, CDR2 YYREEE (reference sequence). CDR3 loop: CASSLGPDGELFF. The CDR3 DNA reads as TGTGCCAGCAGCTTGGGACCGGACGGGGAGCTGTTTTTT.

This chain uses TRBV7-6 with TRBJ1-2; D remains ambiguous. Germline V gene lookup returns CDR1 SGHVS and CDR2 FNYEAQ. This CDR3 spans 13 amino acids. V was pared by 7 bases and J by 6 bases, with 15 bases between. The CDR3 loop reads CASTPQGRDGYTF. CDR3 DNA: TGTGCCAGCACCCCCCAAGGGCGGGATGGCTACACCTTC. The full variable domain, completed using reference TRBV7-6 and TRBJ1-2, is GAGVSQSPRYKVTKRGQDVALRCDPISGHVSLYWYRQALGQGPEFLTYFNYEAQQDKSGLPNDRFSAERPEGSISTLTIQRTEQRDSAMYRCASTPQGRDGYTFGSGTRLTVV.

J is TRBJ2-6 and V is TRBV9, with 9 bases that match TRBD1. This CDR3 has 19 residues. The trim removed 3 bases at V and 0 bases at J, leaving 10 bases unmatched. Per the germline V gene, CDR1 is SGDLS and CDR2 is YYNGEE. The CDR3 sequence is CASSAPTGGLSSGANVLTF. CDR3 DNA sequence: TGTGCCAGCAGCGCACCAACAGGGGGCCTCAGCTCTGGGGCCAACGTCCTGACTTTC.

In DNA form, the CDR3 reads TGTGCCAGCACGTATTCAAACACCGGGGAGCTGTTTTTT. The encoded protein is CASTYSNTGELFF. The V call is TRBV11-3, the J call TRBJ2-2; D not resolved. The germline V gene encodes CDR1 SGHNT and CDR2 YENEEA. The CDR3 spans 13 residues. Trimming cost V 7 bases and J 2 bases, with 8 bases left between them.

This clone was seen only once. The V call is TRBV11-2, the J call TRBJ1-3; TRBD1 is a possible D gene (6 bases). The V end lost 1 base, the J end lost 0 bases, and 10 bases lay between the germline ends. This CDR3 is built from 16 residues. CDR1 and CDR2 from the germline V gene are SGHAT and FQNNGV. The CDR3 region has the DNA TGTGCCAGCAGCTTAGTTGTGGACAGCTCTGGAAACACCATATATTTT. Translation gives CASSLVVDSSGNTIYF.

V is TRBV29-1 and J is TRBJ1-1, with no clear D. The CDR3 consists of 13 residues. Per germline, CDR1 SQVTM and CDR2 ANQGSEA. V dropped 6 bases and J dropped 7 bases, with 18 bases sitting between them. This CDR3 is CSVSISRAGEAFF. The CDR3 DNA sequence: TGCAGCGTCTCCATATCTCGGGCGGGTGAAGCTTTCTTT.

V gene TRBV11-3 combines with J gene TRBJ2-3; TRBD2 might be the D (6 bases). Germline V gene data show CDR1 as SGHNT and CDR2 as YENEEA. V gave up 5 bases and J gave up 10 bases, with 19 bases separating them. This CDR3 region has 14 residues. CDR3 amino acids: CASSPGEAGTSQYF. As DNA, the CDR3 is TGTGCCAGCAGCCCCGGTGAGGCGGGGACGTCGCAGTATTTT.

The V and J genes are TRBV4-1 and TRBJ1-3; possible D gene TRBD1, 6 bases. The germline V and J ends were trimmed by 0 bases and 8 bases, with 8 bases remaining between them. This CDR3 is built from 13 residues. Germline CDR1 MGHRA, CDR2 YSYEKL. The CDR3 sequence: CASSQENRDTIYF. The DNA of the CDR3 is TGCGCCAGCAGCCAAGAGAACAGGGACACCATATATTTT.

The CDR3, as DNA: TGTGCCAGCAGCGACCAGGGGGGAAGTAATGAAAAACTGTTTTTT. Its translation: CASSDQGGSNEKLFF. The V call is TRBV6-5, the J call TRBJ1-4, with 7 nucleotides matching TRBD1. The germline CDR1 and CDR2 sequences are MNHEY and SVGAGI. The CDR3 length is 15 residues. The ends lost 6 bases at V and 4 bases at J; junction bases unmatched: 8.

The rearrangement links TRBV19 to TRBJ2-7; 8 positions agree with TRBD1. This CDR3 is built from 14 residues. The ends lost 1 base at V and 4 bases at J; junction bases unmatched: 3. Germline assignment: CDR1 LNHDA and CDR2 SQIVND (reference sequence). The CDR3 nucleotides are TGTGCCAGTAGTATAGGGACAGGGAAATACGAGCAGTACTTC. Protein product: CASSIGTGKYEQYF.

The V gene is TRBV12-3 or TRBV12-4, the J gene TRBJ1-1; 10 nucleotides match TRBD1. Trimming cost V 0 bases and J 13 bases; bases outside gene matches: 5. This CDR3 spans 13 amino acids. CDR3 bases: TGTGCCAGCAGTTTAGCCGACAGGGGGCTGCATTTCTTT. It codes for CASSLADRGLHFF.

The chain recombines TRBV10-1 with TRBJ1-1; D gene ambiguous. The CDR3 totals 11 residues. With 5 bases removed from V and 5 bases from J, the gap between germline ends came to 6 bases. Germline assignment: CDR1 WNHNN and CDR2 SYGVQD (reference sequence). The CDR3 spells CASSLQTEAFF. DNA of the CDR3: TGCGCCAGCAGTCTTCAAACTGAAGCTTTCTTT.

This clone appeared once. This rearrangement joins TRBV10-2 to TRBJ2-7; D might be TRBD1 or TRBD2, each matching 5 bases. Germline assignment: CDR1 WSHSY and CDR2 SAAADI. CDR3 length: 11 residues. V was pared by 8 bases and J by 9 bases, with 14 bases between. CDR3 residues: CASVDGTGQYF. The CDR3 DNA reads TGCGCCAGCGTTGACGGGACCGGGCAGTACTTC.

CDR3 protein: CASSDQGADTQYF. CDR3 bases: TGTGCCAGCAGTGACCAGGGCGCAGATACGCAGTATTTT. The gene calls are TRBV6-4 and TRBJ2-3; tentatively, D is TRBD1 (5 bases). Germline V gene data show CDR1 as MRHNA and CDR2 as SNTAGT. The CDR3 sequence is 13 residues long. Trimming took 2 bases from V and 4 from J, leaving 7 bases between them.

The V and J genes are TRBV12-3 or TRBV12-4 and TRBJ1-2; 10 nucleotides line up with TRBD1. This CDR3 comprises 13 residues. J was trimmed by 6 bases and V by 4 bases; bases with no gene match: 2. The CDR3 here is CASSSGQGHGYTF. CDR3 DNA sequence: TGTGCCAGCAGTTCGGGACAGGGGCATGGCTACACCTTC.

CDR3 in DNA: TGTGCCAGCAGCTTAATTGATAGCAATCAGCCCCAGCATTTT. Protein sequence: CASSLIDSNQPQHF. J is TRBJ1-5 and V is TRBV7-9; D uncertain. The CDR3 totals 14 residues. Germline assignment: CDR1 SEHNR and CDR2 FQNEAQ (reference sequence). Trimming removed 2 bases from V and 0 bases from J, with 5 bases in between.

This chain links TRBV7-9 with TRBJ1-1; D not resolved. Germline V gives CDR1 SEHNR, CDR2 FQNEAQ (reference sequence). CDR3 length equals 12 residues. Trimming left V 5 bases short and J 3 bases short, with 7 bases between. The CDR3: CASSLGYTEAFF. The CDR3 region has the DNA TGTGCCAGCAGCCTGGGCTACACTGAAGCTTTCTTT.

This clone came up once. The rearrangement uses TRBV21-1 and TRBJ1-1. TRBV21-1 is a pseudogene locus. The CDR3 sequence is 15 residues long. CDR3 DNA: TGTGCCAGCAATTATAACGGGGGAGAGAACACTGAAGCTTTCTTT. Translation: CASNYNGGENTEAFF.

The chain links TRBV11-3 to TRBJ1-1; D possibly corresponds to TRBD1 (5 bases). CDR1 is SGHNT, CDR2 YENEEA, per germline. With 2 bases removed from V and 6 bases from J, the gap between germline ends came to 10 bases. The CDR3 extends over 13 amino acids. The CDR3 loop is CASSLFLGAEAFF. CDR3 DNA: TGTGCCAGCAGCTTATTCCTGGGGGCTGAAGCTTTCTTT.

The CDR3 sequence is CASSLRGDEQFF. CDR3 coding DNA: TGTGCCAGCAGCTTGAGAGGAGATGAGCAGTTCTTC. The chain carries TRBV5-5 and TRBJ2-1; D not resolved. Germline V CDR1 and CDR2: SGHKS, YYEKEE (reference sequence). This CDR3 region has 12 residues. V lost 1 base, J lost 8 bases, and 7 bases lay in between.

The chain is built from TRBV5-4 and TRBJ1-6, with a possible D match to TRBD1 (5 bases). Deletions cut 6 bases from V and 10 bases from J, with 14 bases between. The CDR3 is 13 amino acids. Germline V gene data show CDR1 as SGHNT and CDR2 as YYREEE (reference sequence). The CDR3 DNA sequence: TGTGCCAGCACCAGCTGGGGACGGTCACCCCTCCACTTT. It is translated as CASTSWGRSPLHF.

As concerns this clone: The germline gene is not matched at one end of the junction; a read error may be the cause. The chain links TRBV6-7 to TRBJ1-4; D is uncertain. TRBV6-7 falls under the ORF class, with uncertain function. The CDR3 totals 17 residues. The CDR3 spells CASSSNDGMVRNEKLFF. The CDR3 DNA follows: TGTGCCAGCAGTTCAAACGACGGGATGGTACGTAATGAAAAATTGTTTTTT.

The chain employs TRBV29-1 and TRBJ1-2; D remains ambiguous. The V end was cut by 5 bases, the J end by 3 bases, with 13 bases between. The length of the CDR3 is 13 residues. The germline gives CDR1 SQVTM, CDR2 ANQGSEA. For the CDR3, the DNA is TGCAGCGTTCGGGTTGCGGGTGACTATGGCTACACCTTC. It yields the protein CSVRVAGDYGYTF.

The gene calls are TRBV5-1 and TRBJ1-6; possibly TRBD1 for D (5 bases). This CDR3 spans 15 amino acids. The V and J ends lost 0 bases and 10 bases respectively, with 14 bases between them. Germline V gives CDR1 SGHRS, CDR2 YFSETQ. In DNA form, the CDR3 reads TGCGCCAGCAGCTTGGAGGGCAGGGATGAGTCACCCCTCCACTTT. Protein product: CASSLEGRDESPLHF.

This sequence joins TRBV29-1 and TRBJ1-1, with D possibly being TRBD1 (5 bases). The CDR3 consists of 14 residues. Trimming shortened V by 6 bases and J by 6 bases, and 20 bases separated the two germline ends. Germline V gene lookup returns CDR1 SQVTM and CDR2 ANQGSEA. As DNA, the CDR3 is TGCAGCGTCCGTGCCCGGGGGGGGGACTCTGAAGCTTTCTTT. Protein: CSVRARGGDSEAFF.